This entry describes one T cell receptor (beta chain). The antigen is unknown. Only in-frame clones appear in the TCRdb table, and some are missing; sequencing was by immunoSEQ multiplex PCR. The table records around 56,000 clones, about 86% of them present only once. The data were obtained in a study of PD-L1 blockade in urothelial cancer. Study in general: About nine tenths of the roughly 30 patients were men with bladder-origin urothelial cancer. Blood was analyzed 3 weeks (second dose) and 6 weeks after treatment start.

Germline CDR1 is MNHNS and CDR2 is SASEGT. The CDR3 is 16 amino acids. V dropped 2 bases and J dropped 5 bases, with 16 bases sitting between them. The study, taken as a whole, reports: TCR clonality was measured in pretreatment peripheral blood. Clonality below the median predicted better survival.

This specimen was PBMCs, taken around atezolizumab (anti-PD-L1) treatment. The chain has TRBV6-1 and TRBJ2-1; tentatively, D is TRBD2 (6 bases). The TCR was taken from a man aged 45-65 years with urothelial cancer. The CDR3 bases are TGTGCCAGCAGTGAAAGACCGATGGGGGGTGACAATGAGCAGTTCTTC. Translating gives CASSERPMGGDNEQFF.